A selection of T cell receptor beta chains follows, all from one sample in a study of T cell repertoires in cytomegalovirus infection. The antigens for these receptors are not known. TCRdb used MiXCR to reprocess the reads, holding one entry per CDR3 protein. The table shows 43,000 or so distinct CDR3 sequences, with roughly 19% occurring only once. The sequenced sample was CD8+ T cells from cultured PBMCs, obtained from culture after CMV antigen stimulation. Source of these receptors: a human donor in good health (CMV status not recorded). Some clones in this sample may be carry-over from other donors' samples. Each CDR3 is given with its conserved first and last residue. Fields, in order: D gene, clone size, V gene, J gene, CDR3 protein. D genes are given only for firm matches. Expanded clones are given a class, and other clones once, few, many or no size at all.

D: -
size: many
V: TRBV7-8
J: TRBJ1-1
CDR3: CASSDAGTWGTEAFF

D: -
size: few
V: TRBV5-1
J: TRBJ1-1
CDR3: CASHGEGTEAFF

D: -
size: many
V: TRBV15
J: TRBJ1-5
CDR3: CATSRGRGAEPQHF

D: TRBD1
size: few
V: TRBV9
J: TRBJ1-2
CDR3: CASNPGTANYGYTF

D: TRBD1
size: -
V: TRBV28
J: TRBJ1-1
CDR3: CACGSTGTGWSNTEAFF

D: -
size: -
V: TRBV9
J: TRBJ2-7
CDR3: CASNPGGSSYEQYF

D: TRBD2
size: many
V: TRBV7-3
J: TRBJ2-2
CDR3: CASSQGTSGAGELFF

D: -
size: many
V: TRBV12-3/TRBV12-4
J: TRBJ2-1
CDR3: CASTALGENEQFF

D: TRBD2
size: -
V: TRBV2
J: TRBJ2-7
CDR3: CASTLAGFGEQYF

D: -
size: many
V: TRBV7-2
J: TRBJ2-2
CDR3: CASTPLGGGATGELFF

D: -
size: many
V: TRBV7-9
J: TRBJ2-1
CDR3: CASSLVSSSYNEQFF

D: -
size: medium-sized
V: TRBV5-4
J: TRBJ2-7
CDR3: CASSLSGASYEQYF